Listed here are 11 T cell receptor beta chains from one sample, sequenced in a study of metastatic and nonmetastatic thyroid tumors. No treatment had been given to any patient before thyroid surgery. TCRdb re-clonotyped the PCR reads via MiXCR. The sample holds about 15,000 clones; almost 35% are singletons and the top ten take around 7%. The sequencing input was tumor tissue. The receptors shown here come from a female donor with papillary thyroid cancer or a benign thyroid nodule (not recorded which). Some clones in this sample may be carry-over from other donors' samples.

This clone appeared a few times. The gene calls are TRBV5-1 and TRBJ2-7; D may be TRBD2 (5 bases). The CDR3 is 14 amino acids. Germline CDR1 reads SGHRS; CDR2 reads YFSETQ. Between the trimmed V and J ends, which lost 0 bases and 3 bases, there was a span of 10 bases. The CDR3 protein is CASSLELDYYEQYF. The CDR3 coding sequence is TGCGCCAGCAGCTTGGAACTAGATTACTACGAGCAGTACTTC.

The chain uses TRBV6-1 and TRBJ2-5, with 12 positions matching TRBD1. J lost 5 bases, V lost 5 bases, and 12 bases had no gene match. CDR1 MNHNS and CDR2 SASEGT come from the germline V gene. The CDR3 consists of 17 residues. In DNA, the CDR3 is TGTGCCAGCAGTCGATCGACCGGGACAGGGGGCGGCGAGACCCAGTACTTC. It specifies CASSRSTGTGGGETQYF.

This clone occurred many times. The chain couples TRBV6-1 to TRBJ2-3; 9 bases are shared with TRBD2. The J segment lost 3 bases and the V segment lost 6 bases, leaving 4 bases of the junction unmatched. Germline-derived CDR1 and CDR2 are MNHNS and SASEGT. This CDR3 is built from 14 residues. The DNA for the CDR3 is TGTGCCAGCAGGCGGGGGGGCGGGACAGATACGCAGTATTTT. Encoded protein: CASRRGGGTDTQYF.

The chain has TRBV18 and TRBJ1-2; a possible D gene is TRBD1 (6 bases). From germline, CDR1 is KGHSH and CDR2 LQKENI. There are 17 residues in the CDR3. With 4 bases removed from V and 6 bases from J, the gap between germline ends came to 24 bases. The CDR3 loop is CASSLRDSTGVVDGYTF. The DNA for the CDR3 is TGTGCCAGCTCACTGCGAGATTCGACAGGTGTAGTAGATGGCTACACCTTC.

This clone came up many times. V gene TRBV12-3 or TRBV12-4 combines with J gene TRBJ2-3; no clear D. V shed 6 bases and J shed 5 bases, with 18 bases lying between them. The CDR3 length is 15 residues. The CDR3 here is CASSLPRRQKDTQYF. In DNA form, the CDR3 reads TGTGCCAGCAGCCTCCCAAGGCGCCAGAAAGATACGCAGTATTTT.

This chain's CDR3 is CSAARPGDFEQYF. The CDR3 nucleotides are TGCAGTGCTGCCCGGCCCGGGGATTTTGAGCAGTACTTC. This chain uses TRBV20-1 with TRBJ2-7, with a possible D match to TRBD2 (5 bases). The CDR3 is 13 residues long. CDR1 DFQATT and CDR2 SNEGSKA come from the germline V gene (reference sequence). V was shortened by 5 bases and J by 7 bases, with 18 bases between the two germline ends.

The rearrangement uses TRBV3-1 and TRBJ2-3; D could derive from TRBD1 or TRBD2 (6 bases each). The V gene lost 4 bases and the J gene lost 3 bases, with 14 bases spanning the gap. The CDR3 is 15 residues long. The germline V gene encodes CDR1 LGHDT and CDR2 YNNKEL (reference sequence). Here the CDR3 DNA reads TGTGCCAGCAGCCCAGGCCGGGGGCCAACAGATACGCAGTATTTT. Amino acids: CASSPGRGPTDTQYF.

This clone is classed as medium-sized. The V call is TRBV6-1, the J call TRBJ1-2; 8 positions agree with TRBD1. V lost 7 bases, J lost 2 bases, and 3 bases stayed unmatched. Germline loops: CDR1 MNHNS, CDR2 SASEGT. The length of the CDR3 is 13 residues. The CDR3 loop reads CASTRTGNYGYTF. The CDR3 bases are TGTGCCAGCACTAGGACAGGGAACTATGGCTACACCTTC.

Judged by abundance, this clone is medium-sized. In DNA, the CDR3 is TGTGCCAGCAGTTCCGGGACTAGCGGGGGGGCAGAGACCCAGTACTTC. Translation: CASSSGTSGGAETQYF. The chain links TRBV6-2 or TRBV6-3 to TRBJ2-5, with 16 bases aligning to TRBD2. CDR1 is MNHEY and CDR2 is SVGEGT in the germline V gene. This CDR3 comprises 16 residues. J lost 4 bases, V lost 4 bases, and 3 bases had no gene match.

By its share, this clone is large. The chain uses TRBV20-1 and TRBJ1-4, with 7 bases fitting TRBD1. Trimming cost V 3 bases and J 4 bases; bases outside gene matches: 2. CDR1 is DFQATT, CDR2 SNEGSKA, per germline (reference sequence). This CDR3 region has 13 residues. CDR3 region: CSARGQNNEKLFF. In DNA, the CDR3 is TGCAGTGCTAGGGGACAGAATAATGAAAAACTGTTTTTT.

The CDR3 nucleotides read TGTGCCAGCAGGACCTCGAAGGCGGGACCCTACGAGCAGTACTTC. This encodes CASRTSKAGPYEQYF. This rearrangement joins TRBV6-1 to TRBJ2-7, with D possibly being TRBD2 (6 bases). Trimming took 6 bases from V and 2 from J, leaving 17 bases between them. In germline, CDR1 is MNHNS, CDR2 SASEGT. The CDR3 loop spans 15 amino acids.